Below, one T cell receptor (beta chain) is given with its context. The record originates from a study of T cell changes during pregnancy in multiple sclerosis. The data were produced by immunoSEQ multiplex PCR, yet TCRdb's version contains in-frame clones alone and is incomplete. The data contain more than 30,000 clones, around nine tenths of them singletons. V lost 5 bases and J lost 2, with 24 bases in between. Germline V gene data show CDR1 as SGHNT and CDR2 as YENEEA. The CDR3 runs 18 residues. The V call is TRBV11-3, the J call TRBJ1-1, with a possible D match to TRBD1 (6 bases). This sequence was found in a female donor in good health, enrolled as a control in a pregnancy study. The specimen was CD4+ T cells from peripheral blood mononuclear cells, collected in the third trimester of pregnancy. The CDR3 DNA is TGTGCCAGCAGCAAAGGACAGTGGGGCCAAATGAAAAACACTGAAGCTTTCTTT. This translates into CASSKGQWGQMKNTEAFF.